The clone carrying this TCR beta chain was picked up a small number of times. Antigen specificity is unknown. Treatment: oral pan-JAK inhibitor, 5-10 mg twice daily. As part of sample collection, lesional scalp punch biopsies and peripheral blood were taken from alopecia areata patients. This sample was included in a study of CD8+ T cells in alopecia areata. In germline, CDR1 is SGHDN, CDR2 FVKESK. The CDR3 loop spans 17 amino acids. The junction had 5 bases not matched to a gene; V was cut back by 0 bases and J by 5 bases. General study points: Many expanded lesional clones remained in scalp and blood on tofacitinib. Tofacitinib significantly lowered scalp clonality and expanded CD8+ clones among the top 100. TCRs were shared less clearly across patients than in mice, possibly for HLA-related reasons.

TCR sequencing used cDNA made by reverse transcription of extracted RNA. Clones were sequenced by immunoSEQ multiplex PCR, and TCRdb holds only the in-frame ones, with some missing. Of around 270,000 clones in the sample, 58% were seen once. The sequenced sample was CD4+ T cells sorted from blood, obtained at week 24, from a patient treated with tofacitinib. The sequence was obtained from a human donor with alopecia areata. The chain joins TRBV14 to TRBJ2-2, with TRBD2 matching over 11 bases. CDR3 protein: CASSQDKLAGGTGELFF. CDR3 DNA: TGTGCCAGCAGCCAAGATAAGCTAGCGGGGGGAACCGGGGAGCTGTTTTTT.